This T cell receptor beta chain emerged from a study of shared T cell receptors in the human thymus. Profiled with immunoSEQ multiplex PCR; TCRdb holds only in-frame clones, not every one. The sample has about 380,000 clones, 85% to 95% seen once; the top ten hold 0.02%. CDR1 MNHEY and CDR2 SVGAGI come from the germline V gene. The CDR3 length is 16 residues. Trimming left V 0 bases short and J 5 bases short, with 17 bases between. The J gene is TRBJ2-7, the V gene TRBV6-5, with D possibly being TRBD1 (5 bases). This clonotype was obtained from a human donor. The sample consisted of thymocytes. For the CDR3, the DNA is TGTGCCAGCAGTTACTCCAGGGTCCCCCCGCCCAACGAGCAGTACTTC. It codes for CASSYSRVPPPNEQYF.